What follows are 11 T cell receptor beta chains derived from one specimen sequenced in a study of cytomegalovirus exposure and HLA in healthy donors. The PCR employed 60 Vbeta primers together with 13 Jbeta primers. TCRdb's copy holds only in-frame clones and misses some; the assay was immunoSEQ multiplex PCR. This table has tens of thousands of clones, 65% to 85% appearing once. Sequenced material: PBMCs. These receptors all come from a man between 50 and 59 years old in good health and CMV-seronegative.

This chain joins TRBV11-3 and TRBJ2-1; no definite D call. V lost 1 base and J lost 5, with 6 bases in between. The CDR3 runs to 13 residues. Per germline, CDR1 SGHNT and CDR2 YENEEA. CDR3 bases: TGTGCCAGCAGCTTAGTTCCAGACAATGAGCAGTTCTTC. Protein product: CASSLVPDNEQFF.

This chain uses TRBV25-1 with TRBJ1-3; D not certain. The CDR3 spans 15 residues. Germline CDR1 MGHDK, CDR2 SYGVNS. V lost 5 bases to trimming and J lost 0 bases, with 11 bases between them. The CDR3 nucleotides are TGTGCCAGCAGTACACACATCAACTCTGGAAACACCATATATTTT. It encodes CASSTHINSGNTIYF.

The V and J genes are TRBV7-9 and TRBJ2-7; weak D call: TRBD2 (6 bases). Germline CDR1 reads SEHNR; CDR2 reads FQNEAQ (reference sequence). The length of the CDR3 is 14 residues. Trimming cost V 4 bases and J 0 bases, with 10 bases left between them. The CDR3 sequence: CASSSGTGSYEQYF. The CDR3 DNA reads TGTGCCAGCAGCTCCGGGACTGGCTCCTACGAGCAGTACTTC.

The chain couples TRBV6-6 to TRBJ1-1; possible D gene TRBD1, 6 bases. CDR1 is MNHNY and CDR2 is SVGAGI in the germline V gene (reference sequence). The CDR3 covers 14 residues. Trimming took 0 bases from V and 9 from J, leaving 14 bases between them. The DNA of the CDR3 is TGTGCCAGCAGTTACTCCACCCGACAGGCAAAAGCTTTCTTT. This codes for CASSYSTRQAKAFF.

The J gene is TRBJ2-6, the V gene TRBV27, with TRBD1 as a possible D gene (6 bases). Trimming removed 6 bases from V and 4 bases from J, with 19 bases in between. The CDR3 has 17 amino acids. Germline V gene sequence: CDR1 MNHEY, CDR2 SMNVEV (reference sequence). The CDR3: CASSSPGAATGANVLTF. Here the CDR3 DNA reads TGTGCCAGCAGCTCACCAGGGGCAGCTACGGGGGCCAACGTCCTGACTTTC.

To note about this clone: This CDR3 is also generated by other DNA sequences in the sample. The rearrangement joins TRBV6-6 to TRBJ2-5; 8 bases are shared with TRBD2. Germline assignment: CDR1 MNHNY and CDR2 SVGAGI (reference sequence). The CDR3 has 13 residues. V gave up 6 bases and J gave up 5 bases; unmatched junction bases: 5. DNA of the CDR3: TGTGCCAGCAGCGAGTCTAGCGGGGAGACCCAGTACTTC. Protein: CASSESSGETQYF.

There are a few counts of this clone. The rearrangement links TRBV6-4 to TRBJ2-7; the D gene is possibly TRBD2 (6 bases). Germline lookup yields CDR1 MRHNA and CDR2 SNTAGT. Trimming stripped 4 bases from V and 6 bases from J, with 16 bases between. The CDR3 consists of 14 residues. The CDR3 loop is CASSVDGGKSEQYF. The CDR3 coding sequence is TGTGCCAGCAGTGTCGACGGCGGGAAAAGCGAGCAGTACTTC.

This clone was counted only a few times. The J gene is TRBJ2-1, the V gene TRBV28, with 12 positions matching TRBD2. This CDR3 comprises 16 residues. With V trimmed by 3 bases and J by 4 bases, 4 bases remained unmatched. Per germline, CDR1 MDHEN and CDR2 SYDVKM. CDR3 nucleotides: TGTGCCAGCAGTTTTCGGACTAGCGGGACATACAATGAGCAGTTCTTC. It yields the protein CASSFRTSGTYNEQFF.

This chain connects TRBV27 to TRBJ2-5; no definite D call. Germline CDR1 reads MNHEY; CDR2 reads SMNVEV (reference sequence). The V gene lost 6 bases and the J gene lost 4 bases, with 12 bases spanning the gap. This CDR3 is built from 13 residues. CDR3 amino acids: CASSLTGGETQYF. The CDR3 DNA follows: TGTGCCAGCAGCCTCACTGGTGGAGAGACCCAGTACTTC.

This clone has just one count. The gene calls are TRBV10-3 and TRBJ2-7; 11 nucleotides match TRBD2. CDR3 length: 15 amino acids. V was clipped by 6 bases and J by 2 bases; unmatched bases: 6. CDR1 and CDR2 (germline): ENHRY, SYGVKD. CDR3 in amino acids: CAISSGTSGTYEQYF. Here the CDR3 DNA reads TGTGCCATCAGCTCCGGGACTAGCGGTACCTACGAGCAGTACTTC.

This clone was seen once. The chain recombines TRBV9 with TRBJ2-7; 8 nucleotides match TRBD2. This CDR3 contains 15 residues. CDR1 is SGDLS, CDR2 YYNGEE, per germline. V dropped 3 bases and J dropped 1; count of bases not matched to a gene: 6. The CDR3 DNA is TGTGCCAGCAGCGAGTCCGGCGGGAGGTCCTACGAGCAGTACTTC. It yields the protein CASSESGGRSYEQYF.